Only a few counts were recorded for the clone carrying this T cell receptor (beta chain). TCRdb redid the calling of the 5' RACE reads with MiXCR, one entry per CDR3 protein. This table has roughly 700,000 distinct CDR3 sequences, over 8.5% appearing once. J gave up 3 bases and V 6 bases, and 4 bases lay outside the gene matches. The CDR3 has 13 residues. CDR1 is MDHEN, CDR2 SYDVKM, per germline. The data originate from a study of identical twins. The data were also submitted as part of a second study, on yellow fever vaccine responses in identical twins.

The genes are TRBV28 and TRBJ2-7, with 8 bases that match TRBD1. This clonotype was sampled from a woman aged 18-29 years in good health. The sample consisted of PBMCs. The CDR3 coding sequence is TGTGCCAGCAGAGAGGACAGGGACTACGAGCAGTACTTC. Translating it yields CASREDRDYEQYF. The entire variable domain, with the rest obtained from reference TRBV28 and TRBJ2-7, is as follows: DVKVTQSSRYLVKRTGEKVFLECVQDMDHENMFWYRQDPGLGLRLIYFSYDVKMKEKGDIPEGYSVSREKKERFSLILESASTNQTSMYLCASREDRDYEQYFGPGTRLTVT.